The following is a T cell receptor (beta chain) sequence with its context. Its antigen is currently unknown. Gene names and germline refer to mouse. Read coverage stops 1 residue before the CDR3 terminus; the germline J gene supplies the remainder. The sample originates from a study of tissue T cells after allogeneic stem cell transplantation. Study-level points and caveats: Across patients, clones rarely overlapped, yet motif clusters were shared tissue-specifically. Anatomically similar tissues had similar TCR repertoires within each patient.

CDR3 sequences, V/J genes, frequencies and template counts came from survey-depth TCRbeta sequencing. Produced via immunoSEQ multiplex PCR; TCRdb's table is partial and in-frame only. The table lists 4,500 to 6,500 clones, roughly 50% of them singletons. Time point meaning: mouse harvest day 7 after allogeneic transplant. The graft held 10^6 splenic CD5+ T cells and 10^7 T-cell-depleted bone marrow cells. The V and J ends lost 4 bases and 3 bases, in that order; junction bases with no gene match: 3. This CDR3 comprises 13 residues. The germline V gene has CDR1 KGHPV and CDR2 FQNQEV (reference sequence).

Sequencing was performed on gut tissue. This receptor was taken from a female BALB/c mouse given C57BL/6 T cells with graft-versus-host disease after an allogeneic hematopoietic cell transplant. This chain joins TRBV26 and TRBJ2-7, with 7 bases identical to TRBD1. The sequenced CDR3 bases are TGTGCCAGCAGTCCCGGACAGGACTATGAACAGTAC. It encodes CASSPGQDYEQY. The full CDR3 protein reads CASSPGQDYEQYF. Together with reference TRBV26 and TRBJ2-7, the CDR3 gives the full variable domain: NSKVIQTPRYLVKGQGQKAKMRCIPEKGHPVVFWYQQNKNNEFKFLINFQNQEVLQQIDMTEKRFSAECPSNSPCSLEIQSSEAGDSALYLCASSPGQDYEQYFGPGTRLTVL.